This TCR beta chain was sequenced for a study of Tregs in tolerant kidney transplant recipients. General study findings and limits: No direct test of biological reproducibility was done here.

The V gene end was trimmed by 3 bases and the J gene end by 0 bases; junction bases not matched to a gene: 4. The length of the CDR3 is 18 residues. Germline-derived CDR1 and CDR2 are SGHKS and YYEKEE (reference sequence). On this clone itself: The antigen is unknown.

Sequenced by immunoSEQ multiplex PCR; TCRdb stores in-frame clones only, minus some. The data show about 100,000 clones, 80% to 95% seen once. This material consisted of CD4+ T cells from blood, taken before the transplant. The V call is TRBV5-5, the J call TRBJ2-2; 14 bases are a match to TRBD2. This receptor was obtained from a human donor who received a combined kidney and bone marrow transplant. The CDR3 DNA is TGTGCCAGCAGCTGGGGACTAGCGGGGGACTCGAACACCGGGGAGCTGTTTTTT. Protein product: CASSWGLAGDSNTGELFF.